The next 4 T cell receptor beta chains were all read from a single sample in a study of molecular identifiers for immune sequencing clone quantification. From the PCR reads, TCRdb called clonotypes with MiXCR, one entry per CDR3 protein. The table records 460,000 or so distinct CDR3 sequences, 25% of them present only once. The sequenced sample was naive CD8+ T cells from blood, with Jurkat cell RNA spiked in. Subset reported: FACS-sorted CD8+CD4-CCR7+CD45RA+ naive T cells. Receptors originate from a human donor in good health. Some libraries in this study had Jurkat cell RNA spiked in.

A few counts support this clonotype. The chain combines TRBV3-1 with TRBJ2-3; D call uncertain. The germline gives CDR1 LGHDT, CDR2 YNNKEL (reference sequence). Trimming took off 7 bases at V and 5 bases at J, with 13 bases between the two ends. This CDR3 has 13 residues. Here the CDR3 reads CASKGLGEDTQYF. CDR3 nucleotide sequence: TGTGCCAGCAAAGGCCTGGGCGAAGATACGCAGTATTTT.

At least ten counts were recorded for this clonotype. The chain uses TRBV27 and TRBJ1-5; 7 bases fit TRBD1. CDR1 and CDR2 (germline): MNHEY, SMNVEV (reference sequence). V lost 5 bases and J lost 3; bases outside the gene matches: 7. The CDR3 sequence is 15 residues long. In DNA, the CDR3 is TGTGCCAGCAGTGAACAGGGGCCAGTCAATCAGCCCCAGCATTTT. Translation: CASSEQGPVNQPQHF.

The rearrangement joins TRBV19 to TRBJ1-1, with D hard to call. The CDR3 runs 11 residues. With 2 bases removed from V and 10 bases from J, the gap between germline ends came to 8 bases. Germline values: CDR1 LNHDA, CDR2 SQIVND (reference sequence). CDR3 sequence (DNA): TGTGCCAGTAGTATATCTCTTCTAGCTTTCTTT. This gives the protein CASSISLLAFF.

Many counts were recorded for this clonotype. The CDR3 is CASSATETGNYEQYF. CDR3 in DNA: TGTGCCAGCAGCGCAACGGAGACAGGCAACTACGAGCAGTACTTC. The chain joins TRBV4-2 to TRBJ2-7; D possibly corresponds to TRBD1 (6 bases). Germline-derived CDR1 and CDR2 are LGHNA and YNFKEQ. This CDR3 contains 15 residues. V was cut by 5 bases and J by 3 bases, with 17 bases left in between.